Listed here are 2 T cell receptor beta chains from one sample, sequenced in a study of T cell responses to AZD1222 COVID-19 vaccine. Data came from immunoSEQ multiplex PCR; TCRdb stores just in-frame clones and leaves some out. The profile shows 94,000 or so clones, almost 90% of them singletons. Material: peripheral blood, obtained on day 0 of AZD1222 vaccination. Receptors were obtained from an adult in good health.

The CDR3 spells CASSFGQISGANVLTF. The CDR3 DNA sequence: TGTGCCAGCAGTTTTGGACAGATCTCTGGGGCCAACGTCCTGACTTTC. The chain recombines TRBV27 with TRBJ2-6, with D tentatively TRBD1 (6 bases). Germline CDR1 MNHEY, CDR2 SMNVEV (reference sequence). This CDR3 has 16 amino acids. V was pared by 3 bases and J by 0 bases, with 9 bases between.

This sequence joins TRBV7-2 and TRBJ2-3, with D possibly being TRBD1 or TRBD2 (6 bases each). The ends were cut back, 8 bases at V and 2 bases at J, with 11 bases in the middle. The CDR3 covers 13 residues. The germline CDR1 and CDR2 sequences are SGHTA and FQGNSA. This CDR3 is CASQGGNTDTQYF. The CDR3 DNA reads as TGTGCCAGCCAAGGGGGGAACACAGATACGCAGTATTTT.